The 3 T cell receptor beta chains given below trace back to one sample, sequenced in a study of T-cell reconstitution after alpha-beta-depleted transplantation in children (dated by TCRdb to about 2016). The protocol used for the library was PCR. TCRdb shows the sequencer as Illumina HiSeq 2500. TCR libraries were prepared with molecular barcoding, using unique molecular identifiers to normalize TCRbeta repertoire quantification. TCRdb passed the public sequencing reads through fastp at Q25 and MiXCR, retaining productive beta sequences. Identical CDR3 protein sequences are pooled into one entry, listed with their most common genes and DNA. This sample holds some 490,000 distinct CDR3 sequences; under 15% were observed only once. The ten largest clones add up to about 5.6% of the sample. Here the sequenced sample was PBMCs from the stem cell graft donor, taken from the stem cell graft. These receptors were obtained from a human donor who donated a stem cell graft to a child with combined immunodeficiency.

As regards this clonotype: A read error is possible here, since a much larger clone lies one base away. The chain uses TRBV6-5 and TRBJ2-5; tentatively, D is TRBD1 (6 bases). V was clipped by 2 bases and J by 5 bases, with 24 bases between them. This CDR3 contains 18 residues. Germline CDR1 reads MNHEY; CDR2 reads SVGAGI. The CDR3 sequence: CASSYPPTVDSLFETQYF. The CDR3 bases are TGTGCCAGCAGTTACCCTCCTACAGTGGACAGCCTTTTTGAGACCCAGTACTTC.

This clonotype has at least ten counts. The V gene is TRBV10-3, the J gene TRBJ2-7; 10 bases align to TRBD1. V dropped 5 bases and J dropped 3; count of bases not matched to a gene: 4. CDR3 length equals 14 residues. Germline values: CDR1 ENHRY, CDR2 SYGVKD. The CDR3 protein is CAISPGTGDYEQYF. CDR3 DNA: TGTGCCATCAGTCCCGGGACAGGGGACTACGAGCAGTACTTC.

The chain is built from TRBV20-1 and TRBJ2-7; D gene ambiguous. CDR1 and CDR2 (germline): DFQATT, SNEGSKA (reference sequence). Trimming cost V 2 bases and J 6 bases, with 11 bases left between them. This CDR3 region has 12 residues. Here the CDR3 reads CSARLSGAEQYF. The CDR3 nucleotides read TGCAGTGCTAGACTCTCGGGTGCCGAGCAGTACTTC.